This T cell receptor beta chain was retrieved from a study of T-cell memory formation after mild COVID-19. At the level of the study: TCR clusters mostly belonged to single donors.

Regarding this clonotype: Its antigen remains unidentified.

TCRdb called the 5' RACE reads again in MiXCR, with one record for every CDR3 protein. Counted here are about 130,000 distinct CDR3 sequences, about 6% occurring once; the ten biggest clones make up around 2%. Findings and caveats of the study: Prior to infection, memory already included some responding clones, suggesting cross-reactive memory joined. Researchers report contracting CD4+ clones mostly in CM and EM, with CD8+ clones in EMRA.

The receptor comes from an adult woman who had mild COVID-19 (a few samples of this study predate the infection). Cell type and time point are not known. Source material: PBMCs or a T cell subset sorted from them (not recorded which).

Here the CDR3 reads CATRTSGVSEQYF. For the CDR3, the DNA is TGTGCCACCAGGACTAGCGGGGTTTCCGAGCAGTACTTC. The chain has TRBV15 and TRBJ2-7; 11 positions agree with TRBD2. The CDR3 loop spans 13 amino acids. Trimming took 6 bases from V and 6 from J; bases not matched to a gene: 4. CDR1 and CDR2 from the germline V gene are LNHNV and YYDKDF (reference sequence).